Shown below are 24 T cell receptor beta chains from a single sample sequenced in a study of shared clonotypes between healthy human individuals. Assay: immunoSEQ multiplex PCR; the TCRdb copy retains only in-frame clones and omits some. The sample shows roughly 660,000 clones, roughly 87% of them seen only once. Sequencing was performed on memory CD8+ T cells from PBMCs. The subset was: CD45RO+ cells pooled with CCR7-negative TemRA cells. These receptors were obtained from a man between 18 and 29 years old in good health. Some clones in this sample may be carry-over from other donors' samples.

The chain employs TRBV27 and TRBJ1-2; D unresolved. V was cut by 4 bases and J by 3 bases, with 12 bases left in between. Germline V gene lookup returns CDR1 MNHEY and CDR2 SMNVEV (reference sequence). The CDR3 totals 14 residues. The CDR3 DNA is TGTGCCAGCAGTTCCAACTTCCGAGACTATGGCTACACCTTC. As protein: CASSSNFRDYGYTF.

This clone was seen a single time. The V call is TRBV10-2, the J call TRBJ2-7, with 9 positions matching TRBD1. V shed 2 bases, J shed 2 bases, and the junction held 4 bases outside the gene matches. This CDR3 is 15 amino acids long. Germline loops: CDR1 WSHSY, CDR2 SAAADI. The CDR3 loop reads CASSEDRGKTYEQYF. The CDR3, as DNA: TGCGCCAGCAGTGAGGACAGGGGGAAGACCTACGAGCAGTACTTC.

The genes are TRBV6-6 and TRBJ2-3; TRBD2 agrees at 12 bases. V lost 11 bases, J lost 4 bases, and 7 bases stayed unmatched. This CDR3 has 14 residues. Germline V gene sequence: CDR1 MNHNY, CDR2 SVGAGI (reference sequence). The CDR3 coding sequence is TGTGCCGCGGCTAGCGGGAGGGCTCCAGATACGCAGTATTTT. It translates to CAAASGRAPDTQYF.

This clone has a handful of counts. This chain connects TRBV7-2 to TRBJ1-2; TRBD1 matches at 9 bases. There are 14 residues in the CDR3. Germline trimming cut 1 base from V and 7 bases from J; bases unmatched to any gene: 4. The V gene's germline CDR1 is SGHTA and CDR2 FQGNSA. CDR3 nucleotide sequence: TGTGCCAGCAGCTTAGGGGGGACAGGGTTTGGCTACACCTTC. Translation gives CASSLGGTGFGYTF.

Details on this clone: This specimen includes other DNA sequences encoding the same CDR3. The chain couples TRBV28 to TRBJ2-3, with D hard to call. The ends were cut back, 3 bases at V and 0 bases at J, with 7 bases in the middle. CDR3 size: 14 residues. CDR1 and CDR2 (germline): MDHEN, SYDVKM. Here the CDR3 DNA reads TGTGCCAGCAGTTTCCAGAGAAGCACAGATACGCAGTATTTT. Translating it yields CASSFQRSTDTQYF.

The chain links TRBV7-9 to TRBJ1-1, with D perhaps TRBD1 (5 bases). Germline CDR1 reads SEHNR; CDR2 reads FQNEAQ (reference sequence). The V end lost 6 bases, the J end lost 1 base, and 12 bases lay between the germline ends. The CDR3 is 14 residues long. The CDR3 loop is CASRPDSSNTEAFF. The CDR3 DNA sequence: TGTGCCAGCAGACCCGACAGTTCGAACACTGAAGCTTTCTTT.

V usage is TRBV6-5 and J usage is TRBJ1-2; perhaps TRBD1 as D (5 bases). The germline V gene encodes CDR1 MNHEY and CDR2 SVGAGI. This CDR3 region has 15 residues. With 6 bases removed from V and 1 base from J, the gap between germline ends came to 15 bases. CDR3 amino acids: CASRTGRSGNYGYTF. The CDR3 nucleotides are TGTGCCAGCAGGACGGGACGGAGCGGTAACTATGGCTACACCTTC.

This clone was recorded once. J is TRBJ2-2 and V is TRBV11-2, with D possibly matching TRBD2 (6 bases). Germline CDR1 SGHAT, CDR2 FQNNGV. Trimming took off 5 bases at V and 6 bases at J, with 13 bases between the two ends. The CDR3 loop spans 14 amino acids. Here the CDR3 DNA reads TGTGCCAGCAGCCAACGGGCGGGGCCCGGGGAGCTGTTTTTT. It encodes CASSQRAGPGELFF.

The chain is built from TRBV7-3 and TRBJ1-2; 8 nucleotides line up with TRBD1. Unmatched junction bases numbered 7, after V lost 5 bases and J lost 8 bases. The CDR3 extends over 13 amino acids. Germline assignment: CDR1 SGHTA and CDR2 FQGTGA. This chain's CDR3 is CASSDEQGEGYTF. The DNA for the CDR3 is TGTGCCAGCAGCGATGAACAGGGGGAGGGCTACACCTTC. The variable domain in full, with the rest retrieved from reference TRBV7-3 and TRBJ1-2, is GAGVSQTPSNKVTEKGKYVELRCDPISGHTALYWYRQSLGQGPEFLIYFQGTGAADDSGLPNDRFFAVRPEGSVSTLKIQRTERGDSAVYLCASSDEQGEGYTFGSGTRLTVV.

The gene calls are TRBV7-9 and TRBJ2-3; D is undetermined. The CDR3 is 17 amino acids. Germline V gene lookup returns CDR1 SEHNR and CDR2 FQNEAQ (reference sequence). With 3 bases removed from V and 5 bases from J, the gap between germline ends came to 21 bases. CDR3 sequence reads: CASSFIYPTKPEDTQYF. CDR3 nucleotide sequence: TGTGCCAGCAGCTTCATCTACCCTACCAAACCGGAAGATACGCAGTATTTT. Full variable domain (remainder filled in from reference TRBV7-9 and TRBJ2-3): DTGVSQNPRHKITKRGQNVTFRCDPISEHNRLYWYRQTLGQGPEFLTYFQNEAQLEKSRLLSDRFSAERPKGSFSTLEIQRTEQGDSAMYLCASSFIYPTKPEDTQYFGPGTRLTVL.

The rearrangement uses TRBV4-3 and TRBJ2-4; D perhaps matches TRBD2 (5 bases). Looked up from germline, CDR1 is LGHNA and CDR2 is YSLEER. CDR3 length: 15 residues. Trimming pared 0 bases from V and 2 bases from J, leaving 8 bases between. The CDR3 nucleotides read TGCGCCAGCAGCCAAGATGAGGGTACCAAAAACATTCAGTACTTC. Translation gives CASSQDEGTKNIQYF.

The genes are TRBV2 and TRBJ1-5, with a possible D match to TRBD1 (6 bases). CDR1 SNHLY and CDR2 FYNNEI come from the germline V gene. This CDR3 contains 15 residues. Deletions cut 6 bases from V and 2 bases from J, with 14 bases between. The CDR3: CASRAGVNGNQPQHF. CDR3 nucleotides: TGTGCCAGCAGAGCAGGGGTAAATGGCAATCAGCCCCAGCATTTT.

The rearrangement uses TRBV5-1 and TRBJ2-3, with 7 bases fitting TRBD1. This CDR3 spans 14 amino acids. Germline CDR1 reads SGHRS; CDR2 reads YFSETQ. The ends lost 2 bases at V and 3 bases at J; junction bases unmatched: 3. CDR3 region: CASSFDRATDTQYF. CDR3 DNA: TGCGCCAGCAGCTTTGACAGGGCGACAGATACGCAGTATTTT. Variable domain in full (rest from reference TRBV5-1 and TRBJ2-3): KAGVTQTPRYLIKTRGQQVTLSCSPISGHRSVSWYQQTPGQGLQFLFEYFSETQRNKGNFPGRFSGRQFSNSRSEMNVSTLELGDSALYLCASSFDRATDTQYFGPGTRLTVL.

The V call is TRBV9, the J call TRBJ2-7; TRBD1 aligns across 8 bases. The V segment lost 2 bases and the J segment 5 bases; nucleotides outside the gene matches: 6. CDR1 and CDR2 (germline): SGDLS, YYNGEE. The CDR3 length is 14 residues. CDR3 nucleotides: TGTGCCAGCAGCGTCGAGACAGGGGCCGACGAGCAGTACTTC. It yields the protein CASSVETGADEQYF.

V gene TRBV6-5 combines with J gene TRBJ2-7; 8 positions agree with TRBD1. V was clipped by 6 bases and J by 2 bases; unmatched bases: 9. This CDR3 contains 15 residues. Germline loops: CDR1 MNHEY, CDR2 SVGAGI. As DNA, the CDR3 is TGTGCCAGCAGCTCCATACAGGGGGGCACCTACGAGCAGTACTTC. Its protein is CASSSIQGGTYEQYF.

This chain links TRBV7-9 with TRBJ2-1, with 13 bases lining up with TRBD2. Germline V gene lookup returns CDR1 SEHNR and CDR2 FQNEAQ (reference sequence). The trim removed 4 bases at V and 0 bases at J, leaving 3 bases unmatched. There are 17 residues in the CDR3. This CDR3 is CASSSRTSGSSYNEQFF. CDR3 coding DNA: TGTGCCAGCAGCTCCAGGACTAGCGGGAGCTCCTACAATGAGCAGTTCTTC. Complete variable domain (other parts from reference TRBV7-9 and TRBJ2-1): DTGVSQNPRHKITKRGQNVTFRCDPISEHNRLYWYRQTLGQGPEFLTYFQNEAQLEKSRLLSDRFSAERPKGSFSTLEIQRTEQGDSAMYLCASSSRTSGSSYNEQFFGPGTRLTVL.

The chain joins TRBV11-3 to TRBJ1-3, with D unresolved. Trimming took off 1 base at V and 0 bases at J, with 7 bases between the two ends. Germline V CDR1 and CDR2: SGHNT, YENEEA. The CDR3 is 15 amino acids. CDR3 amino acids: CASSLAATSGNTIYF. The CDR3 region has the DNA TGTGCCAGCAGCTTAGCCGCGACCTCTGGAAACACCATATATTTT.

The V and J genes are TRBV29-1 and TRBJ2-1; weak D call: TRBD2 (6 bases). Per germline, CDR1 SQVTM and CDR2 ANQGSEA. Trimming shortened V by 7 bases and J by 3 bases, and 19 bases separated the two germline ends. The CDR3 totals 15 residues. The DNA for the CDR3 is TGCAGCGGGAAGAGTAGCGGCACCTTCTACAATGAGCAGTTCTTC. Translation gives CSGKSSGTFYNEQFF.

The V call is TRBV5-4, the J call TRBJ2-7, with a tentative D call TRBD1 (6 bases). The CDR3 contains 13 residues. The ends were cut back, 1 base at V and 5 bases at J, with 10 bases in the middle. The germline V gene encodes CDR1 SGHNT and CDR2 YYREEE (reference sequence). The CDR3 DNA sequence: TGTGCCAGCAGCTTGAACAGGGCAAACGAGCAGTACTTC. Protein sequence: CASSLNRANEQYF. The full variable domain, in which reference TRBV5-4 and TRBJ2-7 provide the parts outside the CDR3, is ETGVTQSPTHLIKTRGQQVTLRCSSQSGHNTVSWYQQALGQGPQFIFQYYREEENGRGNFPPRFSGLQFPNYSSELNVNALELDDSALYLCASSLNRANEQYFGPGTRLTVT.

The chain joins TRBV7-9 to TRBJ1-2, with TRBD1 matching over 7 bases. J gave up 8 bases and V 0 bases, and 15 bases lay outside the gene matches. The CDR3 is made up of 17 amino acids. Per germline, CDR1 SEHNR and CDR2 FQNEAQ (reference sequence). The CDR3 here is CASSLALSETGFEGYTF. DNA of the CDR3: TGTGCCAGCAGCTTAGCCTTATCGGAGACAGGGTTTGAAGGCTACACCTTC.

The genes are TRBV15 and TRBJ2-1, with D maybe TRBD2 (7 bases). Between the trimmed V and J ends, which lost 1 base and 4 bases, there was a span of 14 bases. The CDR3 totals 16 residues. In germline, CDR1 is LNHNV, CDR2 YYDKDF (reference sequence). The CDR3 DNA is TGTGCCACCAGCAGAGGCTGGGGGCGGGAGTACAATGAGCAGTTCTTC. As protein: CATSRGWGREYNEQFF.

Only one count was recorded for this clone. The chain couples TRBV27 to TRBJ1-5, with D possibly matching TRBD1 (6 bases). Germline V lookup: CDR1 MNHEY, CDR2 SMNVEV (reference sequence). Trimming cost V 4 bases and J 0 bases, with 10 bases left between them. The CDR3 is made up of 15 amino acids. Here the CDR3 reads CASSSTGHSNQPQHF. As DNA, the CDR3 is TGTGCCAGCAGTTCGACAGGCCATAGCAATCAGCCCCAGCATTTT.

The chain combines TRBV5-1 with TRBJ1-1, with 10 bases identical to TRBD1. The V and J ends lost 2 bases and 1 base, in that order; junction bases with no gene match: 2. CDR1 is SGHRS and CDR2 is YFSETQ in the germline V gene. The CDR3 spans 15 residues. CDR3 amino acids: CASSLGDRGNTEAFF. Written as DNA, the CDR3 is TGCGCCAGCAGCTTAGGGGACAGGGGGAACACTGAAGCTTTCTTT.

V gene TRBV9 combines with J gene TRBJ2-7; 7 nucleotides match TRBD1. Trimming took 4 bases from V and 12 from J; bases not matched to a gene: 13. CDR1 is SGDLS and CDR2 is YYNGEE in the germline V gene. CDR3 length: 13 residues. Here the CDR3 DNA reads TGTGCCAGCAGCTCCGGGACAGTGGACAGGCGGTACTTC. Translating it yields CASSSGTVDRRYF.